This TCR beta chain was documented in a study of T cell responses to AZD1222 COVID-19 vaccine. Across the whole study: Second-dose timings of about 4 or about 12 weeks were pooled.

Using immunoSEQ multiplex PCR, the repertoire was profiled, and TCRdb retains in-frame clones only, with some absent. The top ten hold about 4.8% of the sample, which has over 130,000 clones, approximately 90% seen once. Study conclusions and caveats: Donors skewed white British and female; clonal diversity was possibly underestimated. Two AZD1222 administrations were followed by greater Spike-specific TCR breadth and depth. Epitopes outside B.1.351 and B.1.1.7 mutated regions reportedly drew nearly half of spike TCRs.

This clone has just one count. Antigen specificity is unknown. This sequence originates from an adult in good health. Sequencing was performed on peripheral blood, taken on day 0 of AZD1222 vaccination.

The CDR3 region has the DNA TGTGCCAGCAGTGATCAGGGAGTGAAGCCCCAGCATTTT. Residues: CASSDQGVKPQHF. The chain links TRBV2 to TRBJ1-5; tentatively, D is TRBD1 (5 bases). Trimming removed 3 bases from V and 8 bases from J, with 11 bases in between. Germline CDR1 is SNHLY and CDR2 is FYNNEI. The CDR3 runs 13 residues.